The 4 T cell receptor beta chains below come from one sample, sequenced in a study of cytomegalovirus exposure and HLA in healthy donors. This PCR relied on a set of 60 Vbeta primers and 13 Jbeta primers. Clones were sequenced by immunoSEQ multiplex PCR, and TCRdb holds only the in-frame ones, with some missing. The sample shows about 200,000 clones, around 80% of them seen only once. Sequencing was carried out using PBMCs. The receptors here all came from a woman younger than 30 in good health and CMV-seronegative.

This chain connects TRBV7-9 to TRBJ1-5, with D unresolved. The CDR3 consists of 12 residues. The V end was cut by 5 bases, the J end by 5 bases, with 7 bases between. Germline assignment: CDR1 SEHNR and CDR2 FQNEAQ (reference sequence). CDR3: CASSGAHQPQHF. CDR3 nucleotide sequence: TGTGCCAGCAGCGGAGCACATCAGCCCCAGCATTTT.

CDR3 amino acids: CASSFAGRRGYTF. The CDR3 DNA reads TGTGCCAGCAGTTTTGCGGGGCGGCGGGGCTACACCTTC. The chain combines TRBV27 with TRBJ1-2; D might be TRBD1 (5 bases). Trimming pared 3 bases from V and 8 bases from J, leaving 13 bases between. The germline V gene has CDR1 MNHEY and CDR2 SMNVEV (reference sequence). This CDR3 is 13 amino acids long.

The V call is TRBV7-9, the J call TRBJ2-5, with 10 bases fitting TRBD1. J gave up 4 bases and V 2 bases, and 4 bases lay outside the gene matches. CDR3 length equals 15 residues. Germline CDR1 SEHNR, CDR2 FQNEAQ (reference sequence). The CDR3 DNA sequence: TGTGCCAGCAGCTTAAGGGACAGGGGAGGAGAGACCCAGTACTTC. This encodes CASSLRDRGGETQYF.

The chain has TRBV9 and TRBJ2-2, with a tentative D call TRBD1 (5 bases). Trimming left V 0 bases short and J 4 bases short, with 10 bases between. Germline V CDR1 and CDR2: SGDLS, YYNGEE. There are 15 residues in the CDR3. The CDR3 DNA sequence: TGTGCCAGCAGCGTAGAGGAAGGGGTCACCGGGGAGCTGTTTTTT. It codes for CASSVEEGVTGELFF.